This TCR beta chain was captured in a study of shared clonotypes between healthy human individuals. Study-wide findings and caveats: Larger estimated richness was generally seen in naive subsets than in memory subsets.

For this clone: Its antigen is as yet unknown.

Between the trimmed V and J ends, which lost 6 bases and 4 bases, there was a span of 18 bases. The CDR3 runs to 15 residues. Germline V gives CDR1 MDHEN, CDR2 SYDVKM. The material for each subset, its genomic DNA, was split evenly across several immunoSEQ plates. TCRdb's table, derived via immunoSEQ multiplex PCR, lists solely in-frame clones and lacks some. Of a few million clones in the sample, nearly 97% are singletons; the top ten hold 0.1% to 0.15%. CD4+ cells underwent separation, giving CD45RA+ naive and CD45RA-negative memory subsets. The sample was naive CD4+ T cells sorted from blood. Stated subset: CD45RA+ positively selected. The chain combines TRBV28 with TRBJ1-2; possibly TRBD1 for D (6 bases). The clonotype was recovered from a man between 18 and 29 years old in good health. CDR3 amino acids: CASRPPGQAFYGYTF. DNA for the CDR3: TGTGCCAGCAGACCTCCGGGACAAGCATTCTATGGCTACACCTTC.